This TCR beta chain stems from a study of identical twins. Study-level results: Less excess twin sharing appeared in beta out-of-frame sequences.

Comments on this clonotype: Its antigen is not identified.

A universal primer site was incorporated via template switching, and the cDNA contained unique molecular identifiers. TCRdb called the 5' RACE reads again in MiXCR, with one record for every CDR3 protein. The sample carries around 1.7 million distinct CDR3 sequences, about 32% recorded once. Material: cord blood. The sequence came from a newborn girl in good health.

The CDR3 coding sequence is TGCAGTGCAGCCTTGGATAGCAATCAGCCCCAGCATTTT. Translation gives CSAALDSNQPQHF. V and J are TRBV20-1 and TRBJ1-5; D unresolved. The CDR3 has 13 residues. Trimming removed 6 bases from V and 0 bases from J, with 9 bases in between. Germline CDR1 DFQATT, CDR2 SNEGSKA (reference sequence).